This T cell receptor beta chain was sequenced in a study of T cell responses to AZD1222 COVID-19 vaccine. Measured with immunoSEQ multiplex PCR; TCRdb has only the in-frame clones, and not every one. In the table there are about 53,000 clones, about 88% of which are singletons. Per the germline V gene, CDR1 is MNHNS and CDR2 is SASEGT. This CDR3 contains 15 residues. Trimming cost V 3 bases and J 0 bases, with 11 bases left between them. The genes are TRBV6-1 and TRBJ1-1, with D unresolved. The clonotype comes from an adult in good health. Specimen: peripheral blood, collected on day 0 of AZD1222 vaccination. The CDR3 nucleotides read TGTGCCAGCAGTGACCGTGGACGGGTGAACACTGAAGCTTTCTTT. Protein product: CASSDRGRVNTEAFF.